This TCR beta chain was retrieved from a study of shared clonotypes between healthy human individuals. Study background: Each donor contributed plates that comprised three CD4 naive, three CD4 memory, two CD8 naive and one CD8 memory.

The CDR3 totals 11 residues. Trimming cost V 1 base and J 10 bases, with 5 bases left between them. Germline CDR1 reads SEHNR; CDR2 reads FQNEAQ (reference sequence). A note on this clone: Antigen: not known. Different DNA sequences within this sample yield the same CDR3.

Naive CD8 cells lacked CD45RO and underwent positive selection for CCR7, leaving out terminally differentiated effector memory CD45RA+ cells. Whole-study results and caveats: Larger estimated richness was generally recorded for naive subsets relative to memory subsets. Limited genetic and exposure-history diversity came from having few donors.

For each subset, genomic DNA was distributed in equal portions over several immunoSEQ plates. Data came from immunoSEQ multiplex PCR; TCRdb stores just in-frame clones and leaves some out. The data contain around 1,900,000 clones, just under 95% of them singletons. The clonotype comes from a man younger than 35 in good health. Some clones in this sample may be carry-over from other donors' samples. This chain uses TRBV7-9 with TRBJ2-1, with a weak D call TRBD2 (5 bases). The sequenced sample consisted of naive CD8+ T cells from PBMCs. CDR3 loop: CASSLGREQFF. The CDR3 DNA follows: TGTGCCAGCAGCTTAGGGAGGGAGCAGTTCTTC.